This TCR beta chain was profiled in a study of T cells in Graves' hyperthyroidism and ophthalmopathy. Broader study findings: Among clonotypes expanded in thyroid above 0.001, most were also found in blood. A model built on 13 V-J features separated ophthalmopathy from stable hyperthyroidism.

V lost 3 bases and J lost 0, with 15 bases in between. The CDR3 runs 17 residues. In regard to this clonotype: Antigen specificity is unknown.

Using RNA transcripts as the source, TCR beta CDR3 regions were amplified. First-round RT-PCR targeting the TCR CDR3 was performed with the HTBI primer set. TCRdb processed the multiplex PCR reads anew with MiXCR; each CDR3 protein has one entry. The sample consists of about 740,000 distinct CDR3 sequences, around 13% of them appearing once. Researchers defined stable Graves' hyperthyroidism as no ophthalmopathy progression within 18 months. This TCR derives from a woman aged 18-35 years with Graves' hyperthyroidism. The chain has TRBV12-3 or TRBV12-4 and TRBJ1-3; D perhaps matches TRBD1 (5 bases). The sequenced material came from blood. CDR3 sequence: CASSFARGFHSGNTIYF. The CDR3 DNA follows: TGTGCCAGCAGTTTCGCGAGGGGCTTTCACTCTGGAAACACCATATATTTT.